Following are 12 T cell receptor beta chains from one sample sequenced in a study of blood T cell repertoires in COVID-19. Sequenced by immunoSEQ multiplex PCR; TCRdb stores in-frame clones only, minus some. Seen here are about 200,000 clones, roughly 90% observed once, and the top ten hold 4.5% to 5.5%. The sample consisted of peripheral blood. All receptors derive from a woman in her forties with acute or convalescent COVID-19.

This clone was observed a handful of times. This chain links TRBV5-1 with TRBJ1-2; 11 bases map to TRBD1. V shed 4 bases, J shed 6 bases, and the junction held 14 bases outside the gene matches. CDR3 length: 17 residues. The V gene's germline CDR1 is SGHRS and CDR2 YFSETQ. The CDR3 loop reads CASSVDRGRLSLDGYTF. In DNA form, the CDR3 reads TGCGCCAGCAGCGTGGACAGGGGGCGCTTAAGCTTGGATGGCTACACCTTC.

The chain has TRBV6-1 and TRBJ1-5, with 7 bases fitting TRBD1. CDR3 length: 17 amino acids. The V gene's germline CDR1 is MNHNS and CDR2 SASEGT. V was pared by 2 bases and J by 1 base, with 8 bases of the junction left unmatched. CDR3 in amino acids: CASSEYRGRWSNQPQHF. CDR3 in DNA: TGTGCCAGCAGTGAATATAGGGGGCGGTGGAGCAATCAGCCCCAGCATTTT.

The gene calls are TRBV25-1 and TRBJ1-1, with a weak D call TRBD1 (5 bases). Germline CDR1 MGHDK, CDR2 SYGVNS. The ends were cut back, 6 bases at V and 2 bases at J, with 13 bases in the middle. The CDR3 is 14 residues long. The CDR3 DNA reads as TGTGCCAGCAGACAAACAGGCCTCAACACTGAAGCTTTCTTT. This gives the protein CASRQTGLNTEAFF.

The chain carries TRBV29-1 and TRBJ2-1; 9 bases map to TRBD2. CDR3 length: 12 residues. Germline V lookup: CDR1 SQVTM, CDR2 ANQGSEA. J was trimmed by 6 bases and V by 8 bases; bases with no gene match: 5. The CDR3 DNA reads TGCAGCTATGCGGGGGGGATCAATGAGCAGTTCTTC. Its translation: CSYAGGINEQFF.

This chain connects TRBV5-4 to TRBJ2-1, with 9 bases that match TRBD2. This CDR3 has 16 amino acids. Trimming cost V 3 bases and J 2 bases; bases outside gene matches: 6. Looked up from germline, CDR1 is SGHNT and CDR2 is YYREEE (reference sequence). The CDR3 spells CASSSSAGGPYNEQFF. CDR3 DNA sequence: TGTGCCAGCAGCTCCTCTGCGGGGGGGCCCTACAATGAGCAGTTCTTC.

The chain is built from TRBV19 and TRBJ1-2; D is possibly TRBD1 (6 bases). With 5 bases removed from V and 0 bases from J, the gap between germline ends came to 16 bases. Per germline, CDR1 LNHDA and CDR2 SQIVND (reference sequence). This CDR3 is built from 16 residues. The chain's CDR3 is CASSSRGGLTNYGYTF. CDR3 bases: TGTGCCAGTAGTTCCCGCGGGGGCCTCACTAACTATGGCTACACCTTC.

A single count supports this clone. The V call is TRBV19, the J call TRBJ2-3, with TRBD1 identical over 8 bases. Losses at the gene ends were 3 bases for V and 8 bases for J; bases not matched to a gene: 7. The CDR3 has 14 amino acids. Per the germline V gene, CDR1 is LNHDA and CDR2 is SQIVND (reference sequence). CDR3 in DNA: TGTGCCAGTAGTATGAAACAGGGGGTAGGTACGCAGTATTTT. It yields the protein CASSMKQGVGTQYF.

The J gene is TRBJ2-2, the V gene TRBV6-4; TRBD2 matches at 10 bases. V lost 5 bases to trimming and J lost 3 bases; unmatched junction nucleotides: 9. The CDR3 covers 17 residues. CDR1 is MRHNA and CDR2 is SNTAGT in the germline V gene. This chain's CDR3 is CASSPGTSESHTGELFF. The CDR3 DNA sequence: TGTGCCAGCAGTCCTGGGACTAGCGAATCACACACCGGGGAGCTGTTTTTT.

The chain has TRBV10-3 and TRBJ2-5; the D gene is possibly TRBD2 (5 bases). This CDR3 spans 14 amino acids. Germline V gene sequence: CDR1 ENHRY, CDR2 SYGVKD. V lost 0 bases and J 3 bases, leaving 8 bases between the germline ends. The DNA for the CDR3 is TGTGCCATCAGTGAGTCTAGGCGGGAAGAGACCCAGTACTTC. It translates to CAISESRREETQYF.

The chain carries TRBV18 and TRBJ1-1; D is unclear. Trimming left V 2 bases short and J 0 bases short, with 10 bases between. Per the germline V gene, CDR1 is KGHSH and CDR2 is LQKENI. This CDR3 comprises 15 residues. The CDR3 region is CASSPLASMNTEAFF. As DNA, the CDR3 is TGTGCCAGCTCACCATTAGCCAGCATGAACACTGAAGCTTTCTTT.

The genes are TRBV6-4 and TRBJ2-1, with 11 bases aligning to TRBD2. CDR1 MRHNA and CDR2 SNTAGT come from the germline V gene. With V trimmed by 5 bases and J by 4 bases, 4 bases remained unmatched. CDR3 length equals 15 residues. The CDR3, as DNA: TGTGCCAGCAGTAACCGACTAGCGGGGTACAATGAGCAGTTCTTC. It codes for CASSNRLAGYNEQFF.

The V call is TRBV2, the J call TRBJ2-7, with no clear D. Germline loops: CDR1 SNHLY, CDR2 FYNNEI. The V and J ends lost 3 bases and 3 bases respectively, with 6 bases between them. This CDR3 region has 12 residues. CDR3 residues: CASSELSYEQYV. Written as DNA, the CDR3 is TGTGCCAGCAGTGAGCTTAGCTACGAGCAGTACGTC.